Detailed here is one T cell receptor beta chain. Its binding antigen is unknown. No qualities accompany the bases; no much larger clone lies one base away. This entry belongs to a study of beta chain features in type 1 diabetes (dated by TCRdb to the late 2010s). About the full investigation: No differences in mean age, gender distribution, total cell number or subset yield were found between patients and healthy donors. Across all samples, 107,917,701 sorted cells were examined, and cell number per subset correlated strongly with RNA yield. In the study, recently diagnosed type 1 diabetes patients and matched healthy donors were compared on the TCRB repertoires of their sorted circulating CD4+ T cell subsets. Naive and central memory subsets were obtained from all 30 or so donors, but regulatory and stem cell-like memory subsets were isolated from only 8 patients and roughly eight healthy donors. Here is what the overall study found, with its caveats: At VDJ recombination sites, type 1 diabetes patients had fewer insertions and more deleted nucleotides, which implies abnormalities in thymic rearrangement. A moderate but significant shortening of TCRB CDR3 length was observed in type 1 diabetes patients in all four CD4+ subsets. Shorter templates might be favored by PCR, yet because patient and control samples were amplified and corrected together, any such skew would affect both groups equally. HLA sub-analyses involved small numbers of individuals, so any influence of HLA type on TCRB rearrangement remained unresolved. Naive, central memory and regulatory TCRB repertoires appeared more similar among patients than among healthy donors. Because cDNA rather than genomic DNA was sequenced, highly expressing activated cells could have been over-represented, although no difference in activation and CD3 levels was found between groups.

The CDR3 contains 14 residues, cysteine and phenylalanine counted. Just the 42-base CDR3 DNA is kept, in frame starting at base 1. V loses 5 bases of germline sequence and J loses 3 bases, and the interval between the two ends is 13 bases. The germline V gene gives CDR1 as SNHLY and CDR2 as FYNNEI. The entire amount of isolated RNA was reverse transcribed using the High Capacity cDNA Reverse Transcription Kit, so the sequenced TCRB transcripts were expressed ones. For stem cell-like memory T cell samples, survey-depth immunoSEQ sequencing was used, averaging about 990,000 total reads per sample. After sorted cells were lysed in RLT buffer, RNA was extracted with DNase-treated RNeasy Micro or Mini kits, with the choice depending on cell number. To prevent cross-contamination, each cell subset was processed individually, whereas patient and healthy donor samples were processed jointly. The immunoSEQ multiplex PCR was used to amplify TCRB sequences from cDNA, generating 87-bp fragments that spanned the CDR3 region. Amplicons were sequenced on the Illumina HiSeq platform. As for the original processing: Synthetic template baselines were used to correct PCR bias computationally, reads within Hamming distance 2 were collapsed, and singletons that could not be merged were discarded. By aligning reads against IMGT, V, D and J genes, CDR3 length, and insertions or deletions at six rearrangement sites were assigned. Within each subset, clonotype counts were normalized to the number of sorted cells before true diversity and Gini coefficients were calculated with the tcR R package. Repertoire sharing was quantified using the overlap coefficient calculated on TCRB nucleotide sequences. Imported from immuneACCESS, the table was reduced by TCRdb to in-frame sequences with V and J called. These copies leave out some clones; in studies compared against another copy, an unresolved V gene accounts for under half, and the cause of the remainder is not known. Clone size and the V and J calls come from that table; the DNA yielded D and trimming. The sample includes approximately 120,000 clones, with less than 40% observed a single time. Roughly 0.07% of the sample is in the top ten clones.

Each donor gave one peripheral blood draw, about 110 mL on average, collected into heparinised tubes. A BD FACSAria II was used to sort naive, central memory, regulatory and stem cell-like memory CD4+ T cells with a panel that included CD45RO, CCR7, CD25, CD127, CD95 and CD27. A purity above 95% was achieved for all sorted populations. PBMCs were isolated immediately by Lymphoprep density gradient centrifugation and stained directly without culture. So that batch effects would be minimized, each experiment stained and sorted samples in pairs, pairing one healthy donor with one patient. Here the chain combines TRBV2 and TRBJ1-1; perhaps TRBD1 is the D gene, with 6 bases matching. Sequencing was done on a sample of stem cell memory CD4+ T cells from blood. This specimen's cell subset or site label, interpreted: stem cell-like memory CD4+ T cells. The TCR was taken from a woman aged 18-29 years in good health. The base sequence is TGTGCCAGCAGTTTACAGGGACCCGACACTGAAGCTTTCTTT. This codes for CASSLQGPDTEAFF.